This T cell receptor (beta chain) was sequenced during a study of cytomegalovirus exposure and HLA in healthy donors. Study-level information: HLA-typed donors contributed some 85 million unique TCRs, which were held in an early data release.

Trimming pared 4 bases from V and 4 bases from J, leaving 13 bases between. Germline CDR1 MNHEY, CDR2 SMNVEV (reference sequence). This CDR3 has 14 amino acids. The PCR ran on 60 Vbeta and 13 Jbeta primers. Produced via immunoSEQ multiplex PCR; TCRdb's table is partial and in-frame only. The sample shows under 200,000 clones, roughly 80% of them seen only once. The study's findings and limits: Upon later analysis, HLA-associated TCR beta chains proved more clonally expanded than other, equally common chains. It was reportedly the case that the classifier diagnosed cytomegalovirus status with high specificity and sensitivity. In a later analysis, parvovirus B19, influenza, CMV and Epstein-Barr virus appeared linked to several top co-occurrence clusters.

A note on this clone: What it binds is unknown.

The TCR sequence derives from a woman aged 50 to 65 in good health and CMV-seronegative. The source material was PBMCs. This chain uses TRBV27 with TRBJ1-1; D gene ambiguous. CDR3 in DNA: TGTGCCAGCAGTTCTCAGGCTTTTGGCACTGAAGCTTTCTTT. As protein: CASSSQAFGTEAFF.